A single sample gave rise to the 32 T cell receptor beta chains below, sequenced in a study of T-cell reconstitution after alpha-beta-depleted transplantation in children. Unique molecular identifiers were used in preparing the TCRbeta library. TCRdb re-derived calls from the PCR reads in MiXCR, one entry per CDR3 protein. The table includes about 360,000 distinct CDR3 sequences, about an eighth detected once. The source was PBMCs, collected from the stem cell graft. All receptors derive from a human donor who donated a stem cell graft to a child with Fanconi anemia.

This clonotype has a handful of counts. This rearrangement joins TRBV5-1 to TRBJ2-3, with D possibly being TRBD1 (6 bases). Trimming removed 4 bases at V and 9 bases at J, with 12 bases between. The CDR3 runs 12 residues. The germline V gene encodes CDR1 SGHRS and CDR2 YFSETQ. The CDR3 here is CASSENQGTQYF. In DNA form, the CDR3 reads TGCGCCAGCAGCGAGAACCAGGGGACGCAGTATTTT.

The sample holds a few counts of this clonotype. V is TRBV27 and J is TRBJ2-7; 8 bases are a match to TRBD1. V lost 6 bases to trimming and J lost 4 bases; unmatched junction nucleotides: 8. From germline, CDR1 is MNHEY and CDR2 SMNVEV (reference sequence). The CDR3 is 14 amino acids. This chain's CDR3 is CASSRTGSYYEQYF. CDR3 nucleotides: TGTGCCAGCAGCCGGACAGGGTCGTATTACGAGCAGTACTTC.

This clonotype was counted at least ten times. V usage is TRBV2 and J usage is TRBJ2-2, with 7 bases fitting TRBD2. The V and J ends lost 5 bases and 6 bases, in that order; junction bases with no gene match: 6. There are 14 residues in the CDR3. Germline values: CDR1 SNHLY, CDR2 FYNNEI. In DNA, the CDR3 is TGTGCCAGCAGTAGGGCAGGGAGGGCCGGGGAGCTGTTTTTT. The encoded protein is CASSRAGRAGELFF. Full variable domain (missing parts from reference TRBV2 and TRBJ2-2): EPEVTQTPSHQVTQMGQEVILRCVPISNHLYFYWYRQILGQKVEFLVSFYNNEISEKSEIFDDQFSVERPDGSNFTLKIRSTKLEDSAMYFCASSRAGRAGELFFGEGSRLTVL.

This sequence joins TRBV18 and TRBJ2-7, with D possibly being TRBD1 (6 bases). Trimming removed 2 bases from V and 6 bases from J, with 20 bases in between. Germline V gives CDR1 KGHSH, CDR2 LQKENI. The CDR3 contains 16 residues. CDR3 loop: CASSPYDRRSSVEQYF. The CDR3 DNA reads as TGTGCCAGCTCACCATACGACAGGCGATCTTCGGTCGAGCAGTACTTC.

A note on this clonotype: Given a much more abundant clone one base away, this may be a read error. The chain has TRBV7-9 and TRBJ1-5; 9 bases map to TRBD1. V was pared by 5 bases and J by 7 bases, with 9 bases of the junction left unmatched. Germline V CDR1 and CDR2: SEHNR, FQNEAQ (reference sequence). The CDR3 totals 15 residues. CDR3 coding DNA: TGTGCCAGCAGCGTCGGGACAGGGTCCATGCAGCCCCAGCATTTT. Translating gives CASSVGTGSMQPQHF.

This clonotype has a count of ten or more. This rearrangement joins TRBV7-2 to TRBJ2-3, with no clear D. The CDR3 contains 14 residues. The germline CDR1 and CDR2 sequences are SGHTA and FQGNSA. V dropped 3 bases and J dropped 6 bases, with 13 bases sitting between them. CDR3 in DNA: TGTGCCAGCAGCTTCGGCCAGAAGGGCGATACGCAGTATTTT. Encoded protein: CASSFGQKGDTQYF.

This clonotype has a count of ten or more. This chain joins TRBV5-1 and TRBJ2-1; D is unclear. This CDR3 is 14 amino acids long. Trimming took 7 bases from V and 0 from J, leaving 11 bases between them. Germline V CDR1 and CDR2: SGHRS, YFSETQ. CDR3: CASAQFSSYNEQFF. The DNA of the CDR3 is TGCGCCAGCGCCCAATTTAGCTCCTACAATGAGCAGTTCTTC.

The J gene is TRBJ2-1, the V gene TRBV5-1, with D possibly being TRBD1 (6 bases). V lost 0 bases, J lost 0 bases, and 10 bases lay in between. This CDR3 has 16 residues. From germline, CDR1 is SGHRS and CDR2 YFSETQ. As DNA, the CDR3 is TGCGCCAGCAGCTTGGACACAGGGAGCTCCTACAATGAGCAGTTCTTC. Its translation: CASSLDTGSSYNEQFF. Drawing the rest from reference TRBV5-1 and TRBJ2-1, the complete variable domain is KAGVTQTPRYLIKTRGQQVTLSCSPISGHRSVSWYQQTPGQGLQFLFEYFSETQRNKGNFPGRFSGRQFSNSRSEMNVSTLELGDSALYLCASSLDTGSSYNEQFFGPGTRLTVL.

CDR3 sequence (DNA): TGTGCCAGCAGTCCGCGACAGGGGGGGTTGGCGGGTCCCCAGCATTTT. Its protein is CASSPRQGGLAGPQHF. The gene calls are TRBV6-5 and TRBJ1-5; 9 bases align to TRBD1. Germline V CDR1 and CDR2: MNHEY, SVGAGI. CDR3 size: 16 residues. The V gene end was trimmed by 5 bases and the J gene end by 10 bases; junction bases not matched to a gene: 15.

The rearrangement uses TRBV7-8 and TRBJ2-2; the D gene is possibly TRBD2 (8 bases). V was cut by 8 bases and J by 6 bases, with 19 bases left in between. Germline V gene sequence: CDR1 SGHVS, CDR2 FQNEAQ. The CDR3 consists of 15 residues. CDR3: CASARGLAGSGELFF. DNA of the CDR3: TGTGCCAGCGCCAGGGGGTTAGCGGGGTCCGGGGAGCTGTTTTTT.

There are a few counts of this clonotype. V is TRBV7-9 and J is TRBJ1-4, with a tentative D call TRBD1 (5 bases). The CDR3 covers 14 residues. From germline, CDR1 is SEHNR and CDR2 FQNEAQ (reference sequence). Trimming cost V 2 bases and J 10 bases, with 14 bases left between them. The CDR3 coding sequence is TGTGCCAGCAGCTTAAAGGGGAAATCAGGAAAACTGTTTTTT. Its protein is CASSLKGKSGKLFF.

This clonotype was counted a few times. The V and J genes are TRBV29-1 and TRBJ2-1, with 10 bases aligning to TRBD2. CDR1 and CDR2 from the germline V gene are SQVTM and ANQGSEA. The CDR3 extends over 15 amino acids. The ends lost 0 bases at V and 7 bases at J; junction bases unmatched: 6. The CDR3 DNA reads as TGCAGCGTTGAAGATGTGGGACTAGCGAGAAATGAGCAGTTCTTC. It yields the protein CSVEDVGLARNEQFF.

This clonotype was seen more than once but under ten times. V and J are TRBV20-1 and TRBJ1-1; D might be TRBD1 (5 bases). The CDR3 loop spans 14 amino acids. Trimming stripped 5 bases from V and 0 bases from J, with 13 bases between. The germline CDR1 and CDR2 sequences are DFQATT and SNEGSKA (reference sequence). CDR3 loop: CSAPGLYVNTEAFF. The CDR3, as DNA: TGCAGTGCTCCGGGACTCTACGTGAACACTGAAGCTTTCTTT.

As for this clonotype: This may come from a read error, since a much larger clone is one base off. V and J are TRBV28 and TRBJ2-7; D unclear. The CDR3 runs to 13 residues. The V end lost 7 bases, the J end lost 4 bases, and 14 bases lay between the germline ends. The germline CDR1 and CDR2 sequences are MDHEN and SYDVKM. The DNA of the CDR3 is TGTGCCAGCACCACTGGGAACCGTTACGAGCAGTACTTC. Amino acids: CASTTGNRYEQYF.

In its sample, this clonotype was seen a few times. The chain links TRBV5-4 to TRBJ1-6; D possibly corresponds to TRBD1 (5 bases). CDR1 is SGHNT, CDR2 YYREEE, per germline (reference sequence). CDR3 length equals 15 residues. V dropped 3 bases and J dropped 8 bases, with 15 bases sitting between them. CDR3 in amino acids: CASSSGAQRDSPLHF. CDR3 sequence (DNA): TGTGCCAGCAGCTCCGGGGCTCAGAGGGATTCACCCCTCCACTTT. Full variable domain (rest looked up from reference TRBV5-4 and TRBJ1-6): ETGVTQSPTHLIKTRGQQVTLRCSSQSGHNTVSWYQQALGQGPQFIFQYYREEENGRGNFPPRFSGLQFPNYSSELNVNALELDDSALYLCASSSGAQRDSPLHFGNGTRLTVT.

This clonotype was counted at least ten times. V is TRBV5-1 and J is TRBJ2-2, with 11 bases identical to TRBD1. Germline assignment: CDR1 SGHRS and CDR2 YFSETQ. The junction had 5 bases not matched to a gene; V was cut back by 0 bases and J by 4 bases. This CDR3 has 17 amino acids. CDR3 sequence (DNA): TGCGCCAGCAGCTTGGGGACAGGGGGCGCGGGCACCGGGGAGCTGTTTTTT. Translation: CASSLGTGGAGTGELFF.

There are many counts of this clonotype. The chain links TRBV13 to TRBJ2-1, with D hard to call. The CDR3 has 12 residues. The V gene's germline CDR1 is PRHDT and CDR2 FYEKMQ (reference sequence). V lost 5 bases, J lost 7 bases, and 9 bases lay in between. CDR3: CASSPIDNEQFF. The CDR3 DNA follows: TGTGCCAGCAGCCCAATCGATAATGAGCAGTTCTTC.

This clonotype was counted ten times or more. V usage is TRBV29-1 and J usage is TRBJ1-2; D might be TRBD1 (6 bases). V dropped 4 bases and J dropped 4 bases, with 13 bases sitting between them. This CDR3 region has 13 residues. The V gene's germline CDR1 is SQVTM and CDR2 ANQGSEA. In DNA form, the CDR3 reads TGCAGCGTTGTGACTAGGACAGCCTATGGCTACACCTTC. It encodes CSVVTRTAYGYTF.

This clonotype was counted between two and nine times. The chain carries TRBV29-1 and TRBJ1-2; TRBD1 agrees at 8 bases. The CDR3 spans 14 residues. Germline loops: CDR1 SQVTM, CDR2 ANQGSEA. V lost 3 bases and J lost 7; bases outside the gene matches: 10. CDR3 sequence reads: CSVETGTGRGGYTF. The CDR3 DNA is TGCAGCGTTGAGACCGGGACAGGAAGAGGTGGCTACACCTTC.

The rearrangement links TRBV20-1 to TRBJ2-3; a weak D match, TRBD1 (6 bases). The CDR3 totals 13 residues. The germline V gene has CDR1 DFQATT and CDR2 SNEGSKA (reference sequence). Trimming removed 5 bases from V and 2 bases from J, with 11 bases in between. The DNA for the CDR3 is TGCAGTGCTTGGGACACATTCACAGATACGCAGTATTTT. It specifies CSAWDTFTDTQYF.

The rearrangement joins TRBV12-3 or TRBV12-4 to TRBJ1-2, with D unclear. The CDR3 totals 13 residues. Trimming removed 4 bases at V and 6 bases at J, with 12 bases between. The CDR3 bases are TGTGCCAGCAGTTGGGCGGAAACAGATGGCTACACCTTC. This codes for CASSWAETDGYTF.

As for this clonotype: A read error may explain this, as a much larger clone is one base away. This chain uses TRBV5-6 with TRBJ2-5; D call uncertain. The V gene lost 1 base and the J gene lost 2 bases, with 9 bases spanning the gap. The CDR3 runs 14 residues. Germline CDR1 and CDR2: SGHDT and YYEEEE. The DNA of the CDR3 is TGTGCCAGCAGCTTGTGGTGGGAACAAGAGACCCAGTACTTC. As protein: CASSLWWEQETQYF.

This clonotype was seen a handful of times. The rearrangement links TRBV28 to TRBJ1-2; 8 bases match TRBD1. With 6 bases clipped from V and 8 bases from J, the junction kept 5 bases outside the gene matches. The CDR3 is 12 residues long. The germline CDR1 and CDR2 sequences are MDHEN and SYDVKM. The DNA of the CDR3 is TGTGCCAGCAGGACAGGGGCGGGGGGCTACACCTTC. This gives the protein CASRTGAGGYTF.

There are a few counts of this clonotype. V and J are TRBV29-1 and TRBJ2-5; 7 nucleotides line up with TRBD2. Losses at the gene ends were 6 bases for V and 2 bases for J; bases not matched to a gene: 6. The CDR3 is 13 amino acids. Germline V CDR1 and CDR2: SQVTM, ANQGSEA. CDR3 sequence reads: CSVDKRDQETQYF. CDR3 in DNA: TGCAGCGTCGACAAGCGGGATCAAGAGACCCAGTACTTC.

This clonotype was observed a few times. The chain recombines TRBV7-8 with TRBJ2-2; weak D call: TRBD2 (6 bases). The CDR3 contains 15 residues. The V end lost 7 bases, the J end lost 5 bases, and 17 bases lay between the germline ends. Per the germline V gene, CDR1 is SGHVS and CDR2 is FQNEAQ. In DNA form, the CDR3 reads TGTGCCAGCACCGCAAACGGGGGTGGTACCGGGGAGCTGTTTTTT. This translates into CASTANGGGTGELFF.

This clonotype was counted only a few times. The V and J genes are TRBV19 and TRBJ2-2, with D tentatively TRBD1 (5 bases). CDR1 and CDR2 (germline): LNHDA, SQIVND (reference sequence). CDR3 length: 14 residues. The ends were cut back, 4 bases at V and 4 bases at J, with 10 bases in the middle. Here the CDR3 reads CASSTGWGTGELFF. CDR3 nucleotides: TGTGCCAGTAGTACAGGGTGGGGCACCGGGGAGCTGTTTTTT. The entire variable domain, with the rest obtained from reference TRBV19 and TRBJ2-2, is as follows: DGGITQSPKYLFRKEGQNVTLSCEQNLNHDAMYWYRQDPGQGLRLIYYSQIVNDFQKGDIAEGYSVSREKKESFPLTVTSAQKNPTAFYLCASSTGWGTGELFFGEGSRLTVL.

The chain employs TRBV6-5 and TRBJ2-3, with TRBD2 as a possible D gene (7 bases). Germline V gene data show CDR1 as MNHEY and CDR2 as SVGAGI. Trimming removed 2 bases from V and 2 bases from J, with 11 bases in between. The CDR3 runs 15 residues. CDR3 loop: CASSYRGGYTDTQYF. In DNA form, the CDR3 reads TGTGCCAGCAGTTACAGGGGGGGCTACACAGATACGCAGTATTTT.

The sample holds many counts of this clonotype. The gene calls are TRBV12-3 or TRBV12-4 and TRBJ1-2; D remains ambiguous. The CDR3 is 14 amino acids. V lost 1 base to trimming and J lost 8 bases, with 14 bases between them. CDR3 loop: CASSLGPSTGGYTF. DNA for the CDR3: TGTGCCAGCAGTTTAGGCCCTAGCACTGGCGGCTACACCTTC.

This clonotype was observed at least ten times. V is TRBV3-1 and J is TRBJ2-4, with 10 positions matching TRBD2. Germline CDR1 LGHDT, CDR2 YNNKEL (reference sequence). This CDR3 region has 15 residues. V was pared by 3 bases and J by 7 bases, with 6 bases of the junction left unmatched. The CDR3 DNA is TGTGCCAGCAGCCACCCCGGGACTAGCGTGAACATTCAGTACTTC. It translates to CASSHPGTSVNIQYF.

The chain joins TRBV4-3 to TRBJ1-1; D perhaps matches TRBD1 (6 bases). V lost 0 bases, J lost 10 bases, and 12 bases lay in between. This CDR3 is built from 13 residues. Germline lookup yields CDR1 LGHNA and CDR2 YSLEER. This CDR3 is CASSQDRVGGAFF. For the CDR3, the DNA is TGCGCCAGCAGCCAAGATCGGGTAGGGGGAGCTTTCTTT.

This clonotype was seen repeatedly, ten times or more. The V gene is TRBV12-3 or TRBV12-4, the J gene TRBJ2-3; 7 bases agree with TRBD2. Unmatched junction bases numbered 5, after V lost 1 base and J lost 10 bases. The length of the CDR3 is 13 residues. The DNA of the CDR3 is TGTGCCAGCAGTTTAGATGCGGGAGACGCGCAGTATTTT. This translates into CASSLDAGDAQYF.

About this clonotype itself: A much more abundant neighbour one base away suggests this may be a read error. This chain joins TRBV7-9 and TRBJ2-7, with D hard to call. Trimming cost V 0 bases and J 3 bases, with 12 bases left between them. The germline gives CDR1 SEHNR, CDR2 FQNEAQ (reference sequence). The CDR3 totals 15 residues. The CDR3 coding sequence is TGTGCCAGCAGCTTAGCGGCAGGATTTAACTACGAGCAGTACTTC. The encoded protein is CASSLAAGFNYEQYF. The full variable domain, completed using reference TRBV7-9 and TRBJ2-7, is DTGVSQNPRHKITKRGQNVTFRCDPISEHNRLYWYRQTLGQGPEFLTYFQNEAQLEKSRLLSDRFSAERPKGSFSTLEIQRTEQGDSAMYLCASSLAAGFNYEQYFGPGTRLTVT.